Shown below are 10 T cell receptor beta chains from a single sample sequenced in a study of control samples from healthy donors and cancer patients (dated by TCRdb to 2019 to 2021). Library prep was done by the immunoSEQ multiplex PCR assay. Entries here come from immuneACCESS through TCRdb and include only in-frame sequences with V and J called. Some clones fail to appear in such tables; in the studies checked, an unresolved V gene covers under half of the shortfall, and the cause of the remainder is unknown. The sample records 80,000 or so clones, approximately 92% of which are singletons. Clones ranked in the top ten supply 5% to 6.5% of the sample. Sequencing was performed on blood. These receptors were collected from a woman aged 55-69 years in good health.

The chain joins TRBV6-5 to TRBJ1-1; D may be TRBD1 (6 bases). There are 15 residues in the CDR3. CDR1 and CDR2 (germline): MNHEY, SVGAGI. The germline V and J ends were trimmed by 5 bases and 2 bases, with 15 bases remaining between them. The CDR3 DNA reads as TGTGCCAGCAGTAAACCGACAGGAGGAAACACTGAAGCTTTCTTT. It is translated as CASSKPTGGNTEAFF.

The chain combines TRBV24-1 with TRBJ2-1; D is possibly TRBD2 (6 bases). V gave up 7 bases and J gave up 5 bases, with 14 bases separating them. Germline V CDR1 and CDR2: KGHDR, SFDVKD. The CDR3 totals 14 residues. Here the CDR3 DNA reads TGTGCCACCAGGGGAGGACTGGGCCACAATGAGCAGTTCTTC. It is translated as CATRGGLGHNEQFF.

J is TRBJ2-2 and V is TRBV28; 10 bases map to TRBD2. V was pared by 3 bases and J by 6 bases, with 13 bases of the junction left unmatched. The CDR3 sequence is 18 residues long. Germline CDR1 reads MDHEN; CDR2 reads SYDVKM. This chain's CDR3 is CASSFSGTSARHSGELFF. CDR3 sequence (DNA): TGTGCCAGCAGTTTCTCCGGGACTAGCGCAAGACATTCCGGGGAGCTGTTTTTT.

The chain combines TRBV4-2 with TRBJ1-5; D not certain. CDR1 and CDR2 (germline): LGHNA, YNFKEQ. Deletions cut 0 bases from V and 3 bases from J, with 12 bases between. This CDR3 spans 16 amino acids. CDR3 nucleotides: TGTGCCAGCAGCCAAGATTTTGGCAGGCTCAATCAGCCCCAGCATTTT. Translated, it gives CASSQDFGRLNQPQHF.

This clone was seen a single time. V and J are TRBV7-2 and TRBJ2-5, with D tentatively TRBD2 (6 bases). V was clipped by 5 bases and J by 2 bases, with 12 bases between them. The V gene's germline CDR1 is SGHTA and CDR2 FQGNSA. The CDR3 has 14 residues. CDR3 DNA: TGTGCCAGCAGCCCGGGACTCGCTCAAGAGACCCAGTACTTC. It codes for CASSPGLAQETQYF.

In its sample, this clone was seen once. V and J are TRBV28 and TRBJ2-1; 11 bases are a match to TRBD2. Germline-derived CDR1 and CDR2 are MDHEN and SYDVKM. This CDR3 spans 15 amino acids. The J segment lost 8 bases and the V segment lost 5 bases, leaving 8 bases of the junction unmatched. The DNA for the CDR3 is TGTGCCAGCAGTCCAGGGACTAGCGGTGGGGATGAGCAGTTCTTC. Amino acid sequence: CASSPGTSGGDEQFF.

The rearrangement links TRBV7-9 to TRBJ2-7; 8 nucleotides line up with TRBD1. Losses at the gene ends were 1 base for V and 1 base for J; bases not matched to a gene: 3. CDR1 SEHNR and CDR2 FQNEAQ come from the germline V gene (reference sequence). The CDR3 runs 15 residues. CDR3 in amino acids: CASSLGTGRSYEQYF. CDR3 nucleotides: TGTGCCAGCAGCTTAGGGACAGGGAGGTCCTACGAGCAGTACTTC.

This rearrangement joins TRBV6-1 to TRBJ1-1; the D gene is possibly TRBD1 (6 bases). In germline, CDR1 is MNHNS, CDR2 SASEGT. This CDR3 is 14 amino acids long. The V and J ends lost 1 base and 7 bases respectively, with 13 bases between them. CDR3 coding DNA: TGTGCCAGCAGTGAAGGGCCCACAGGGAGTGAAGCTTTCTTT. Its protein is CASSEGPTGSEAFF.

The J gene is TRBJ2-2, the V gene TRBV10-3; D remains ambiguous. The V gene lost 0 bases and the J gene lost 4 bases, with 12 bases spanning the gap. There are 16 residues in the CDR3. Per the germline V gene, CDR1 is ENHRY and CDR2 is SYGVKD. CDR3 in DNA: TGTGCCATCAGTGAGTCTCTATCGGCGGTCACCGGGGAGCTGTTTTTT. Protein: CAISESLSAVTGELFF.

The rearrangement uses TRBV12-2 and TRBJ2-5; the D call of TRBD2 is as the table states it, not checked on the DNA. TRBV12-2 is labeled a pseudogene. This CDR3 is 17 amino acids long. CDR3 nucleotides: TGTGCAAGTCGCTCCCACCAAGCGGGAGCTATCCGAGAGACCCAGTACTTC. Protein sequence: CASRSHQAGAIRETQYF.